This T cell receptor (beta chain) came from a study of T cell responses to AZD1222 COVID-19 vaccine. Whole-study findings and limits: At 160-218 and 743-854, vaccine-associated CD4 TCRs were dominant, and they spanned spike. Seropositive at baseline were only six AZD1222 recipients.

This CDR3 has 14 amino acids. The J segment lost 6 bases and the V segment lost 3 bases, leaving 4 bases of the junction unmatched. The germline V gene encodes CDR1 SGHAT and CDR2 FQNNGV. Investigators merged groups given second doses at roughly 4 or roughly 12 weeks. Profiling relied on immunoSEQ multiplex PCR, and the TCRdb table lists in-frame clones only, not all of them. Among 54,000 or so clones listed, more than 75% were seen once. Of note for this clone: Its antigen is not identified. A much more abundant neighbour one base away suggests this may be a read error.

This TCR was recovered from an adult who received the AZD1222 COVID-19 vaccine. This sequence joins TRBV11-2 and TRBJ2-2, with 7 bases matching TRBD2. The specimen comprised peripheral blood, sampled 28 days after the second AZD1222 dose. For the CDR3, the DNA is TGTGCCAGCAGCTTTGGGGGAGGGGCCGGGGAGCTGTTTTTT. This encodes CASSFGGGAGELFF.